Below, 19 T cell receptor beta chains from the same sample are listed, as sequenced in a study of shared clonotypes between healthy human individuals. The method was immunoSEQ multiplex PCR; TCRdb's version includes in-frame clones alone and lacks a portion of them. The sample lists 2,500,000 or so clones, more than 90% seen once, with roughly 0.13% in the top ten. Sequencing input: naive CD4+ T cells sorted from blood. Subset noted: CD45RA+ positively selected. Receptor source: a man between 18 and 29 years old in good health.

The chain joins TRBV6-6 to TRBJ1-2; D remains unclear. Trimming removed 6 bases from V and 3 bases from J, with 20 bases in between. The germline V gene has CDR1 MNHNY and CDR2 SVGAGI (reference sequence). The CDR3 consists of 16 residues. CDR3: CASSDVPPATDYGYTF. The CDR3 coding sequence is TGTGCCAGCAGCGATGTCCCGCCGGCGACGGACTATGGCTACACCTTC.

The V call is TRBV10-3, the J call TRBJ1-1; D is uncertain. Trimming shortened V by 4 bases and J by 8 bases, and 14 bases separated the two germline ends. Germline V lookup: CDR1 ENHRY, CDR2 SYGVKD. CDR3 length equals 13 residues. The CDR3 DNA is TGTGCCATCAGTGGGACTGGGTACTTGGAAGCTTTCTTT. It is translated as CAISGTGYLEAFF.

CDR3 sequence: CASSPLWATDTQYF. Here the CDR3 DNA reads TGTGCCAGCTCCCCCCTGTGGGCAACCGATACGCAGTATTTT. V is TRBV18 and J is TRBJ2-3; no definite D call. CDR1 and CDR2 (germline): KGHSH, LQKENI. The CDR3 consists of 14 residues. Trimming removed 6 bases at V and 6 bases at J, with 16 bases between.

This chain links TRBV6-6 with TRBJ2-7; 8 bases fit TRBD2. The CDR3 is 15 amino acids. After removal of 5 bases from V and 0 bases from J, the junction contained 6 bases not matched to a gene. In germline, CDR1 is MNHNY, CDR2 SVGAGI (reference sequence). The CDR3 region is CASSRAGDPSYEQYF. The CDR3 region has the DNA TGTGCCAGCAGTCGAGCGGGAGACCCCTCCTACGAGCAGTACTTC.

The CDR3 spells CASREDRGHNQPQHF. CDR3 DNA sequence: TGTGCCAGCAGGGAGGACAGGGGCCACAATCAGCCCCAGCATTTT. The gene calls are TRBV2 and TRBJ1-5, with 9 bases lining up with TRBD1. Unmatched junction bases numbered 6, after V lost 6 bases and J lost 3 bases. CDR1 is SNHLY and CDR2 is FYNNEI in the germline V gene. This CDR3 comprises 15 residues.

The chain has TRBV7-2 and TRBJ2-5; D possibly corresponds to TRBD1 (6 bases). Germline V gene sequence: CDR1 SGHTA, CDR2 FQGNSA. The CDR3 runs to 14 residues. With 6 bases removed from V and 4 bases from J, the gap between germline ends came to 15 bases. Here the CDR3 reads CASRRRQVGETQYF. The CDR3 DNA is TGTGCCAGCAGACGACGACAGGTCGGAGAGACCCAGTACTTC.

This chain joins TRBV28 and TRBJ2-5; D not certain. In germline, CDR1 is MDHEN, CDR2 SYDVKM. This CDR3 is 13 amino acids long. V lost 7 bases and J 5 bases, leaving 14 bases between the germline ends. The CDR3 DNA reads TGTGCCAGCACCCTGGGTTCGACGGAGACCCAGTACTTC. The encoded protein is CASTLGSTETQYF.

Comments on this clone: Other nucleotide sequences from this sample produce the same CDR3. This chain links TRBV6-5 with TRBJ1-2; D not certain. This CDR3 is built from 11 residues. Trimming shortened V by 8 bases and J by 0 bases, and 4 bases separated the two germline ends. Germline V gene data show CDR1 as MNHEY and CDR2 as SVGAGI. The CDR3 sequence is CASRANYGYTF. CDR3 DNA: TGTGCCAGCCGAGCTAACTATGGCTACACCTTC.

The rearrangement links TRBV5-1 to TRBJ1-4, with TRBD1 matching over 7 bases. V was clipped by 0 bases and J by 5 bases; unmatched bases: 1. The CDR3 totals 14 residues. Germline CDR1 SGHRS, CDR2 YFSETQ. CDR3 in DNA: TGCGCCAGCAGCTTGGCGGACAGGAATGAAAAACTGTTTTTT. As protein: CASSLADRNEKLFF.

V gene TRBV10-1 combines with J gene TRBJ2-1; TRBD2 might be the D (6 bases). Trimming removed 5 bases from V and 4 bases from J, with 15 bases in between. Germline V gene sequence: CDR1 WNHNN, CDR2 SYGVQD (reference sequence). This CDR3 region has 15 residues. The CDR3 sequence is CASSPEGKQYNEQFF. CDR3 DNA: TGCGCCAGCAGTCCGGAGGGTAAACAATACAATGAGCAGTTCTTC.

The chain carries TRBV27 and TRBJ2-6; D is ambiguous. CDR1 and CDR2 (germline): MNHEY, SMNVEV (reference sequence). Trimming left V 3 bases short and J 0 bases short, with 3 bases between. The CDR3 consists of 14 residues. The chain's CDR3 is CASSFHSGANVLTF. CDR3 nucleotides: TGTGCCAGCAGTTTCCACTCTGGGGCCAACGTCCTGACTTTC.

The J gene is TRBJ2-2, the V gene TRBV7-3, with D tentatively TRBD1 (6 bases). Per germline, CDR1 SGHTA and CDR2 FQGTGA. V lost 6 bases, J lost 3 bases, and 8 bases lay in between. The CDR3 totals 13 residues. The CDR3: CASRKGDTGELFF. DNA for the CDR3: TGTGCCAGCAGGAAGGGGGACACCGGGGAGCTGTTTTTT.

In regard to this clone: The same CDR3 is also encoded by other DNA sequences in this sample. The CDR3: CASSIQLNYGYTF. DNA for the CDR3: TGTGCCAGTAGTATCCAACTGAACTATGGCTACACCTTC. The genes are TRBV19 and TRBJ1-2, with D unclear. From germline, CDR1 is LNHDA and CDR2 SQIVND (reference sequence). The CDR3 consists of 13 residues. Trimming left V 3 bases short and J 2 bases short, with 7 bases between. The variable domain in full, with the rest retrieved from reference TRBV19 and TRBJ1-2, is DGGITQSPKYLFRKEGQNVTLSCEQNLNHDAMYWYRQDPGQGLRLIYYSQIVNDFQKGDIAEGYSVSREKKESFPLTVTSAQKNPTAFYLCASSIQLNYGYTFGSGTRLTVV.

This sequence joins TRBV14 and TRBJ2-1; 9 bases fit TRBD1. The CDR3 covers 16 residues. J gave up 9 bases and V 5 bases, and 14 bases lay outside the gene matches. Per the germline V gene, CDR1 is SGHDN and CDR2 is FVKESK. DNA for the CDR3: TGTGCCAGCAGCTCCGTGCGGGACAGGGATTTAGGTGAGCAGTTCTTC. Translating gives CASSSVRDRDLGEQFF.

The rearrangement links TRBV6-5 to TRBJ2-5; TRBD1 matches at 7 bases. With the DNA end fitting TRBJ2-7 better, the J assignment may be wrong. CDR1 MNHEY and CDR2 SVGAGI come from the germline V gene. This CDR3 region has 13 residues. This chain's CDR3 is CASSLGQSYEQYF. Written as DNA, the CDR3 is TGTGCCAGCAGTTTGGGACAGTCCTACGAGCAGTACTTC.

A remark on this clone: Other nucleotide sequences in the sample specify the same CDR3. The chain joins TRBV30 to TRBJ2-1, with D possibly called TRBD1 or TRBD2 (5 bases each). This CDR3 contains 13 residues. V gave up 3 bases and J gave up 7 bases, with 13 bases separating them. Germline lookup yields CDR1 GTSNPN and CDR2 SVGIG (reference sequence). The CDR3 bases are TGTGCCTGGAGCCCGGGGCCGGGTAATGAGCAGTTCTTC. Translation gives CAWSPGPGNEQFF.

The sample holds one count of this clone. This specimen includes other DNA sequences encoding the same CDR3. This chain uses TRBV6-6 with TRBJ2-7; D is ambiguous. The germline gives CDR1 MNHNY, CDR2 SVGAGI (reference sequence). The CDR3 spans 13 residues. Deletions cut 4 bases from V and 0 bases from J, with 7 bases between. CDR3 amino acids: CASSSPSSYEQYF. In DNA form, the CDR3 reads TGTGCCAGCAGTTCTCCCAGCTCCTACGAGCAGTACTTC.

The V call is TRBV5-4, the J call TRBJ2-2, with D possibly being TRBD1 (6 bases). Trimming shortened V by 4 bases and J by 7 bases, and 11 bases separated the two germline ends. The length of the CDR3 is 13 residues. The germline CDR1 and CDR2 sequences are SGHNT and YYREEE (reference sequence). The CDR3 here is CASSPDSHGELFF. In nucleotides, the CDR3 is TGTGCCAGCAGCCCGGACAGTCACGGGGAGCTGTTTTTT.

The genes are TRBV5-1 and TRBJ1-1; D perhaps matches TRBD1 (6 bases). V lost 1 base and J 4 bases, leaving 14 bases between the germline ends. This CDR3 is 15 amino acids long. Germline V lookup: CDR1 SGHRS, CDR2 YFSETQ. The CDR3 nucleotides read TGCGCCAGCAGCTTGAGGTCGGGGGCTAGCACTGAAGCTTTCTTT. This encodes CASSLRSGASTEAFF.